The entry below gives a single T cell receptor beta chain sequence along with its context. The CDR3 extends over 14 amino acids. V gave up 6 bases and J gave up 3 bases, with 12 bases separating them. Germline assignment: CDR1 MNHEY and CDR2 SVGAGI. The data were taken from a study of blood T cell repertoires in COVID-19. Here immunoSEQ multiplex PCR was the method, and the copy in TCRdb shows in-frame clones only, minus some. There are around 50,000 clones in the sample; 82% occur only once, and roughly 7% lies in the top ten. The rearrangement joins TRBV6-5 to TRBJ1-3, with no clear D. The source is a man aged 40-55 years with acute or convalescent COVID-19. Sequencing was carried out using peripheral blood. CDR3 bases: TGTGCCAGCAGCCCCAGGTCGCTTGGAAACACCATATATTTT. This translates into CASSPRSLGNTIYF.